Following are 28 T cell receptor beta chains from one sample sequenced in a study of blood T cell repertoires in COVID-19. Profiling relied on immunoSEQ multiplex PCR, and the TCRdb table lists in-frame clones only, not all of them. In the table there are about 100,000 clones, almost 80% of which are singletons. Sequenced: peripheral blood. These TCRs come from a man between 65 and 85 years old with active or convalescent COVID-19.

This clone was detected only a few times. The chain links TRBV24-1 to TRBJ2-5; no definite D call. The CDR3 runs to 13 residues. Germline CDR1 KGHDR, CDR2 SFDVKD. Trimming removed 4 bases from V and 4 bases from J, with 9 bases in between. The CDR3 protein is CATSEHLSETQYF. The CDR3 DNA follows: TGTGCCACCAGTGAGCACTTGTCAGAGACCCAGTACTTC.

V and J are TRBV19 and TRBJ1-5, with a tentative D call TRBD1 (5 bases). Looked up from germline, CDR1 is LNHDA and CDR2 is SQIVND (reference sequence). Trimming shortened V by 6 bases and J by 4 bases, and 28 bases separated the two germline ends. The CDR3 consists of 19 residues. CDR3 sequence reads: CASSQGSQEPPFFNQPQHF. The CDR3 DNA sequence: TGTGCCAGTAGCCAAGGCTCACAGGAGCCGCCCTTCTTTAATCAGCCCCAGCATTTT.

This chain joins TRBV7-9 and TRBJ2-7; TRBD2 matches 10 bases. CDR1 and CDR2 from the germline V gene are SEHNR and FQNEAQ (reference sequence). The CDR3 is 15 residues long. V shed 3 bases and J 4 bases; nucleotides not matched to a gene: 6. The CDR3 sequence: CASSFALAGRYEQYF. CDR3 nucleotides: TGTGCCAGCAGCTTCGCACTAGCGGGGCGGTACGAGCAGTACTTC.

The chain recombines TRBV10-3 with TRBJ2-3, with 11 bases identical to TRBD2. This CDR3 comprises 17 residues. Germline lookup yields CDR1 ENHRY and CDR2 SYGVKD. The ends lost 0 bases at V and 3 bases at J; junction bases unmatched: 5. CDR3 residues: CAISESNSGGATDTQYF. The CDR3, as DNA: TGTGCCATCAGTGAGTCTAATAGCGGGGGGGCGACAGATACGCAGTATTTT.

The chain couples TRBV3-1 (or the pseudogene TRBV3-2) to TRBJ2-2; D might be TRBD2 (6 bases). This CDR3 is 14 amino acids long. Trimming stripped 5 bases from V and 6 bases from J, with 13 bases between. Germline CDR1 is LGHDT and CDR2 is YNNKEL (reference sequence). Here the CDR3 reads CASSSFGGPGELFF. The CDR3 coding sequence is TGTGCCAGCAGCTCCTTCGGGGGACCCGGGGAGCTGTTTTTT.

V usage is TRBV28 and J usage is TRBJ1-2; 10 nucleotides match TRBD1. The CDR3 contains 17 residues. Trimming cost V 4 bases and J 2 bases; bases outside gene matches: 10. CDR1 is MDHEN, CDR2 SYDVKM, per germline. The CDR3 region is CASSSPRDRGTNYGYTF. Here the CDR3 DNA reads TGTGCCAGCAGTTCACCCAGGGACAGGGGTACAAACTATGGCTACACCTTC.

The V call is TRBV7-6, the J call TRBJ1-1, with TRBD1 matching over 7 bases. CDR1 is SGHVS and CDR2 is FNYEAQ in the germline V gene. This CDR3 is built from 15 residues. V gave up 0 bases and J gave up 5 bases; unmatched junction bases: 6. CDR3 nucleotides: TGTGCCAGCAGCTTAGCAGAGGGGGCCTCGACTGAAGCTTTCTTT. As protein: CASSLAEGASTEAFF.

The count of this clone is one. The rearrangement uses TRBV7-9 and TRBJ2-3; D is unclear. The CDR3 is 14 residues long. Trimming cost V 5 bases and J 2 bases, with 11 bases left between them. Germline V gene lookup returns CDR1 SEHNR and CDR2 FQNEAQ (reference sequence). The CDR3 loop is CASSKGPHTDTQYF. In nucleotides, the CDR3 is TGTGCCAGCAGCAAAGGGCCCCACACAGATACGCAGTATTTT.

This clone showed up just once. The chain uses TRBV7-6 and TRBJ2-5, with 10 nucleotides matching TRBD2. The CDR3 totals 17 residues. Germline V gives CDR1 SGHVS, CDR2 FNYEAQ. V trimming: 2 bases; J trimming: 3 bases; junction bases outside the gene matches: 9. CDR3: CASSLRLAGAIEETQYF. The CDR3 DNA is TGTGCCAGCAGCTTAAGGCTAGCGGGGGCAATTGAAGAGACCCAGTACTTC.

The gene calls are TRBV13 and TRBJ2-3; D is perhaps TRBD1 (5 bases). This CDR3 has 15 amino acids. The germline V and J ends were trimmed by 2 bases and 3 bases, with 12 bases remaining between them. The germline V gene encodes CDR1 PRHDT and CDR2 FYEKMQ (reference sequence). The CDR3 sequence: CASSLTPQGTDTQYF. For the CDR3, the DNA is TGTGCCAGCAGCTTAACCCCCCAGGGTACAGATACGCAGTATTTT.

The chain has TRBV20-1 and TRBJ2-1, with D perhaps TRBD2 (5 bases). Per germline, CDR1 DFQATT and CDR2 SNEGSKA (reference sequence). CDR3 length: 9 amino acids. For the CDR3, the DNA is TGCAGGACTACTAATGAGCAGTTCTTC. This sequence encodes CRTTNEQFF.

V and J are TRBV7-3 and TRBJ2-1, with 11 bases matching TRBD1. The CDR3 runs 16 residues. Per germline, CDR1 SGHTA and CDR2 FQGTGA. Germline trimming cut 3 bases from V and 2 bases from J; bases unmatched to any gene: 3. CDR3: CASSFGQGAPYNEQFF. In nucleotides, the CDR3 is TGTGCCAGCAGCTTTGGACAGGGGGCTCCCTACAATGAGCAGTTCTTC.

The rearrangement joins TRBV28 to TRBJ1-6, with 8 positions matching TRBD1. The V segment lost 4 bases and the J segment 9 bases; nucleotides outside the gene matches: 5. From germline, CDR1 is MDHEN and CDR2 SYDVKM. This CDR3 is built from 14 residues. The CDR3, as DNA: TGTGCCAGCAGTTCGACAGGGGTTTTTTCACCCCTCCACTTT. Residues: CASSSTGVFSPLHF. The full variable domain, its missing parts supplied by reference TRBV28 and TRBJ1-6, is DVKVTQSSRYLVKRTGEKVFLECVQDMDHENMFWYRQDPGLGLRLIYFSYDVKMKEKGDIPEGYSVSREKKERFSLILESASTNQTSMYLCASSSTGVFSPLHFGNGTRLTVT.

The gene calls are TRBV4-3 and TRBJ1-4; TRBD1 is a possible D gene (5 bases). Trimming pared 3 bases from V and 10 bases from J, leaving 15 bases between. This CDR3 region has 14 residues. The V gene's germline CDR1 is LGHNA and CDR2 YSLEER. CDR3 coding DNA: TGCGCCAGCAGCCAGGGGTCAGGGCCCGTAAAACTGTTTTTT. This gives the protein CASSQGSGPVKLFF.

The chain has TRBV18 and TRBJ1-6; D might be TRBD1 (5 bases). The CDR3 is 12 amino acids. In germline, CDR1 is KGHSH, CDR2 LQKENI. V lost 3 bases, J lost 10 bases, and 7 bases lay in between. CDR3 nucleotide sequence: TGTGCCAGCTCACCGGACACGTCACCCCTCCACTTT. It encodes CASSPDTSPLHF.

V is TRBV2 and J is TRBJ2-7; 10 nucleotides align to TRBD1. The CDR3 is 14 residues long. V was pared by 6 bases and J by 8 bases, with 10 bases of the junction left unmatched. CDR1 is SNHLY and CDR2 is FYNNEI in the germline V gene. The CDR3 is CASRALGTGVQQYF. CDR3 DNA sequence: TGTGCCAGCAGGGCCCTCGGGACAGGGGTACAGCAGTACTTC.

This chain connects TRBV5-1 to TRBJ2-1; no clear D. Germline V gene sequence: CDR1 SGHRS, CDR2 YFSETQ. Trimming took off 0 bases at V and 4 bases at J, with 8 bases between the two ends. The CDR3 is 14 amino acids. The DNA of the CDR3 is TGCGCCAGCAGCTTGGAACAGTCGTACAATGAGCAGTTCTTC. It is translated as CASSLEQSYNEQFF.

This CDR3 reads CATEVQGYYEQYF. The CDR3 region has the DNA TGTGCCACAGAGGTGCAGGGGTACTACGAGCAGTACTTC. The chain recombines TRBV2 with TRBJ2-7, with D possibly matching TRBD1 (6 bases). The CDR3 length is 13 residues. Germline V gene sequence: CDR1 SNHLY, CDR2 FYNNEI. Between the trimmed V and J ends, which lost 10 bases and 3 bases, there was a span of 16 bases. The whole variable domain, filled in from reference TRBV2 and TRBJ2-7, reads EPEVTQTPSHQVTQMGQEVILRCVPISNHLYFYWYRQILGQKVEFLVSFYNNEISEKSEIFDDQFSVERPDGSNFTLKIRSTKLEDSAMYFCATEVQGYYEQYFGPGTRLTVT.

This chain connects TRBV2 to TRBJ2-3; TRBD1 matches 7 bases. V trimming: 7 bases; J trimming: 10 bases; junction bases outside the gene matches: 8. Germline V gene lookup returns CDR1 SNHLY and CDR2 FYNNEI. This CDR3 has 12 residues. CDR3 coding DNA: TGTGCCAGCATGTGGGAGACAGGGCCGCAGTATTTT. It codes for CASMWETGPQYF.

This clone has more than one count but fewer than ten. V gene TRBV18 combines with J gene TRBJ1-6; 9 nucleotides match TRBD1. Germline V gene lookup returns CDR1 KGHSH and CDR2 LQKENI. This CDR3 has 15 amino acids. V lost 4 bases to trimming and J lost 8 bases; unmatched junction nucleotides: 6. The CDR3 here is CASSLRTGEDSPLHF. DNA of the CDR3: TGTGCCAGCTCACTACGGACAGGGGAGGATTCACCCCTCCACTTT.

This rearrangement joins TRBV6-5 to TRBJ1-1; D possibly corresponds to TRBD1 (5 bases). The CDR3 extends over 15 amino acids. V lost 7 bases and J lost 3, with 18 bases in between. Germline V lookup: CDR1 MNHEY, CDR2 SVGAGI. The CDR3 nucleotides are TGTGCCAGCAATTTACAGGAGGGATCGGACACTGAAGCTTTCTTT. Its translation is CASNLQEGSDTEAFF.

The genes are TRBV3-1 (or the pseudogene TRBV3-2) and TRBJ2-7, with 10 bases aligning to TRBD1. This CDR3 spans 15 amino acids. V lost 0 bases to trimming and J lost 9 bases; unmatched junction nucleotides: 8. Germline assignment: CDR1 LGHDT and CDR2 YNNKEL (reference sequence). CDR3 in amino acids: CASSQDLVTGGSQYF. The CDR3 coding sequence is TGTGCCAGCAGCCAAGATCTGGTGACAGGGGGCTCGCAGTACTTC.

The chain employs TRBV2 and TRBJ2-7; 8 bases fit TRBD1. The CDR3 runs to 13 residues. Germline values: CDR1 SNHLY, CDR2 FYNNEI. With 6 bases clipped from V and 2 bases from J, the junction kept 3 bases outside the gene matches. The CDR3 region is CASRGTGTYEQYF. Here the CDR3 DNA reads TGTGCCAGCAGGGGGACAGGAACCTACGAGCAGTACTTC. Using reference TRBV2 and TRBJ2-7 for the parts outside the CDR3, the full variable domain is EPEVTQTPSHQVTQMGQEVILRCVPISNHLYFYWYRQILGQKVEFLVSFYNNEISEKSEIFDDQFSVERPDGSNFTLKIRSTKLEDSAMYFCASRGTGTYEQYFGPGTRLTVT.

The CDR3 sequence is CASSPGGGSGGELFF. As DNA, the CDR3 is TGTGCCAGCAGCCCGGGGGGTGGGAGCGGAGGGGAGCTGTTTTTT. The rearrangement joins TRBV4-2 to TRBJ2-2; 7 positions agree with TRBD2. The CDR3 runs to 15 residues. The V and J ends lost 4 bases and 8 bases, in that order; junction bases with no gene match: 10. Germline CDR1 reads LGHNA; CDR2 reads YNFKEQ.

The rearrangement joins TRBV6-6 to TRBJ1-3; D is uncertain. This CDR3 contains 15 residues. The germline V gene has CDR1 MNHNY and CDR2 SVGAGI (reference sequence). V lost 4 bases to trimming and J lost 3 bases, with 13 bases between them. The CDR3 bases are TGTGCCAGCAGTTTACCCCCTGCGGGTGGAAACACCATATATTTT. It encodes CASSLPPAGGNTIYF.

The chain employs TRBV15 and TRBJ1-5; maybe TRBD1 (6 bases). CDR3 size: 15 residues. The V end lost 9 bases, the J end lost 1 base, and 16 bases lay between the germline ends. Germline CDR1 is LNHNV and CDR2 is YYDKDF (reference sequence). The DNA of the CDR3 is TGTGCCACTTCCCCACAGGGAGCGAGCAATCAGCCCCAGCATTTT. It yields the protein CATSPQGASNQPQHF.

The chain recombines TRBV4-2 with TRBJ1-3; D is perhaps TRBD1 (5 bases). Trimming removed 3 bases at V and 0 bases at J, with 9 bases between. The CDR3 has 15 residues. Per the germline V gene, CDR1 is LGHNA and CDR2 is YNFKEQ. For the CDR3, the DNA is TGTGCCAGCAGCCAGCACAGGTTCTCTGGAAACACCATATATTTT. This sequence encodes CASSQHRFSGNTIYF.

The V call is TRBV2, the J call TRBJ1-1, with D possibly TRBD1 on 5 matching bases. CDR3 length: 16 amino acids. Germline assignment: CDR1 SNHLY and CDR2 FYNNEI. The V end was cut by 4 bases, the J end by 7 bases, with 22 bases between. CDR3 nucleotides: TGTGCCAGCAGTGGGTGGGCAGGGTCCGCTAATGGTGAAGCTTTCTTT. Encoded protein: CASSGWAGSANGEAFF.